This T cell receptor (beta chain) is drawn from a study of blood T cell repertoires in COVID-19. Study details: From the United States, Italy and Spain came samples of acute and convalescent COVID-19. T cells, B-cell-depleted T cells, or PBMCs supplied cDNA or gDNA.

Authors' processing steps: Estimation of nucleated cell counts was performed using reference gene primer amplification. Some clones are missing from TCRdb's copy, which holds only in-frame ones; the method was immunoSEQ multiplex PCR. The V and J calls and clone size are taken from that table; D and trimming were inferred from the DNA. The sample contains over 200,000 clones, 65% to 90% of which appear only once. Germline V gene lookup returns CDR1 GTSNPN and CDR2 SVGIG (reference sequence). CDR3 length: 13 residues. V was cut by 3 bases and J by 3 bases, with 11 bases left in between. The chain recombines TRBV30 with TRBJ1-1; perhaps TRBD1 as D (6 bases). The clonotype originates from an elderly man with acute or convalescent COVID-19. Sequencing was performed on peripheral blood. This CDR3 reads CAWRPTGYTEAFF. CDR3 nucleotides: TGTGCCTGGAGGCCCACAGGGTACACTGAAGCTTTCTTT.